This is a list of T cell receptor beta chains from one sample in a study of blood T cell repertoires in COVID-19. Clones were sequenced by immunoSEQ multiplex PCR, and TCRdb holds only the in-frame ones, with some missing. Counted here are about 310,000 clones, roughly 89% occurring once; the ten biggest clones make up 3.5% to 4.5%. The specimen sequenced was PBMCs or T cells enriched from blood (not recorded which). The origin of the receptors is a woman aged 18-29 years with acute COVID-19. The CDR3 runs from the conserved cysteine through the conserved F or W. Fields, in order: V gene, J gene, D gene, clone size, CDR3 DNA, CDR3 protein. The D gene is left open where the match is weak. Rows give clone size only sometimes, using once, few, many, or a class for an expanded clone.

V gene: TRBV19; J gene: TRBJ1-5; D gene: TRBD1; clone size: .; CDR3 DNA: TGTGCCAGTAGTTCTAGTACCGGGACAGGGGGTCAGCCCCAGCATTTT; CDR3 protein: CASSSSTGTGGQPQHF
V gene: TRBV6-6; J gene: TRBJ2-7; D gene: .; clone size: few; CDR3 DNA: TGTGCCAGCACCCCCCAGGGTGCCAACGAGCAGTACTTC; CDR3 protein: CASTPQGANEQYF
V gene: TRBV11-3; J gene: TRBJ1-2; D gene: .; clone size: .; CDR3 DNA: TGTGCCAGCAGCCTCGGGGGGGCGGACTATGGCTACACCTTC; CDR3 protein: CASSLGGADYGYTF
V gene: TRBV5-1; J gene: TRBJ2-1; D gene: TRBD2; clone size: .; CDR3 DNA: TGCGCCAGCAGCCTAAATAGCGGGAGCTCCTACAATGAGCAGTTCTTC; CDR3 protein: CASSLNSGSSYNEQFF
V gene: TRBV19; J gene: TRBJ2-5; D gene: TRBD2; clone size: .; CDR3 DNA: TGTGCCAGTAGTTCCCAGTTAGCGGGAGCCCAAGAGACCCAGTACTTC; CDR3 protein: CASSSQLAGAQETQYF
V gene: TRBV6-5; J gene: TRBJ1-6; D gene: TRBD1; clone size: .; CDR3 DNA: TGTGCCAGCAGTTTCGTGACAGGGGCTAATTCACCCCTCCACTTT; CDR3 protein: CASSFVTGANSPLHF
V gene: TRBV5-1; J gene: TRBJ1-2; D gene: TRBD1; clone size: .; CDR3 DNA: TGCGCCAGCCGCCCTTTTGAACAGGGGGTAGCTAACTATGGCTACACCTTC; CDR3 protein: CASRPFEQGVANYGYTF
V gene: TRBV4-1; J gene: TRBJ1-1; D gene: TRBD1; clone size: .; CDR3 DNA: TGCGCCAGCAGCCAGACAGGGGGTATGTACACTGAAGCTTTCTTT; CDR3 protein: CASSQTGGMYTEAFF
V gene: TRBV27; J gene: TRBJ2-5; D gene: TRBD1; clone size: .; CDR3 DNA: TGTGCCAGCAGTGAGTCAGGGGGAGAGACCCAGTACTTC; CDR3 protein: CASSESGGETQYF
V gene: TRBV7-8; J gene: TRBJ2-1; D gene: TRBD2; clone size: .; CDR3 DNA: TGTGCCAGCAGCTTACCGGGACTAGCGGGTAGCGAGCAGTTCTTC; CDR3 protein: CASSLPGLAGSEQFF
V gene: TRBV19; J gene: TRBJ2-4; D gene: .; clone size: .; CDR3 DNA: TGTGCCAGTACAGGGCGGCTAGCCAAAAACATTCAGTACTTC; CDR3 protein: CASTGRLAKNIQYF
V gene: TRBV7-2; J gene: TRBJ2-1; D gene: TRBD2; clone size: .; CDR3 DNA: TGTGCCAGCAGCTTAGCAGGGACTAGCGGGAACAATGAGCAGTTCTTC; CDR3 protein: CASSLAGTSGNNEQFF
V gene: TRBV19; J gene: TRBJ1-6; D gene: .; clone size: .; CDR3 DNA: TGTGCCAGTAGTATTCGACGGGCGACAGGAAATAATTCACCCCTCCACTTT; CDR3 protein: CASSIRRATGNNSPLHF
V gene: TRBV27; J gene: TRBJ2-7; D gene: TRBD1; clone size: .; CDR3 DNA: TGTGCCAGCAGTTCCCGGACAGGGGCCCACGAGCAGTACTTC; CDR3 protein: CASSSRTGAHEQYF
V gene: TRBV11-1; J gene: TRBJ2-2; D gene: .; clone size: .; CDR3 DNA: TGTGCCAGCTCTCGTCCGGGAGTGGACGGGGAGCTGTTTTTT; CDR3 protein: CASSRPGVDGELFF
V gene: TRBV19; J gene: TRBJ1-2; D gene: .; clone size: .; CDR3 DNA: TGTGCCAGTAGTCCGGGAGGCCTGATTGTCAACACCTTC; CDR3 protein: CASSPGGLIVNTF
V gene: TRBV10-3; J gene: TRBJ1-5; D gene: TRBD1; clone size: .; CDR3 DNA: TGTGCCATCAGTCGCGGGACAGATCAGCCCCAGCATTTT; CDR3 protein: CAISRGTDQPQHF
V gene: TRBV11-2; J gene: TRBJ1-4; D gene: .; clone size: .; CDR3 DNA: TGTGCCAGCACCCCAAGGGGGTATTCTAATGAAAAACTGTTTTTT; CDR3 protein: CASTPRGYSNEKLFF
V gene: TRBV19; J gene: TRBJ2-7; D gene: TRBD2; clone size: .; CDR3 DNA: TGTGCCAGTAGTCACGGACTAGCGGGGTCCTACGAGCAGTACTTC; CDR3 protein: CASSHGLAGSYEQYF
V gene: TRBV15; J gene: TRBJ2-1; D gene: .; clone size: .; CDR3 DNA: TGTGCCACCAGCAGATACGGGGGACCTTACAATGAGCAGTTCTTC; CDR3 protein: CATSRYGGPYNEQFF
V gene: TRBV7-3; J gene: TRBJ2-3; D gene: TRBD2; clone size: .; CDR3 DNA: TGTGCCAGCAGCTTAGGCGGGACTAGCGGGATAGATACGCAGTATTTT; CDR3 protein: CASSLGGTSGIDTQYF
V gene: TRBV29-1; J gene: TRBJ2-7; D gene: TRBD1; clone size: .; CDR3 DNA: TGCAGCGTTGGACAGGGAGTCTCCTACGAGCAGTACTTC; CDR3 protein: CSVGQGVSYEQYF
V gene: TRBV5-4; J gene: TRBJ2-5; D gene: TRBD1; clone size: .; CDR3 DNA: TGTGCCAGCAGCATCAACAGGGGGGCTGGGCAAGAGACCCAGTACTTC; CDR3 protein: CASSINRGAGQETQYF
V gene: TRBV12-3/TRBV12-4; J gene: TRBJ1-1; D gene: TRBD1; clone size: .; CDR3 DNA: TGTGCCAGCAGTTTAGGACAGGGCAAAGCTTTCTTT; CDR3 protein: CASSLGQGKAFF
V gene: TRBV18; J gene: TRBJ2-2; D gene: .; clone size: few; CDR3 DNA: TGTGCCAGCTCACCACCGGAGTCCAGGGGCACCGGGGAGCTGTTTTTT; CDR3 protein: CASSPPESRGTGELFF
V gene: TRBV19; J gene: TRBJ1-1; D gene: .; clone size: .; CDR3 DNA: TGTGCCAGTAGTATATTGGGGACTCAGAACACTGAAGCTTTCTTT; CDR3 protein: CASSILGTQNTEAFF
V gene: TRBV29-1; J gene: TRBJ2-3; D gene: .; clone size: .; CDR3 DNA: TGCAGCGTTGGTAGCGGCAGCACAGATACGCAGTATTTT; CDR3 protein: CSVGSGSTDTQYF
V gene: TRBV11-3; J gene: TRBJ1-4; D gene: TRBD1; clone size: .; CDR3 DNA: TGTGCCAGCAGCGCCGGACAGGGAGCTAATGAAAAACTGTTTTTT; CDR3 protein: CASSAGQGANEKLFF
V gene: TRBV7-3; J gene: TRBJ1-1; D gene: TRBD1; clone size: .; CDR3 DNA: TGTGCCAGCAGTCTCCGGGACAGGGACACTGAAGCTTTCTTT; CDR3 protein: CASSLRDRDTEAFF
V gene: TRBV28; J gene: TRBJ1-2; D gene: TRBD1; clone size: .; CDR3 DNA: TGTGCCAGCAGACCGGGACAGACCCATGGCTACACCTTC; CDR3 protein: CASRPGQTHGYTF
V gene: TRBV2; J gene: TRBJ1-5; D gene: .; clone size: .; CDR3 DNA: TGTGCCAGCAGTGAGGGAGGGAGAGGCAATCAGCCCCAGCATTTT; CDR3 protein: CASSEGGRGNQPQHF
V gene: TRBV28; J gene: TRBJ2-7; D gene: TRBD1; clone size: .; CDR3 DNA: TGTGCCAGCAGATCTTGGACAGGGTCCTACGAGCAGTACTTC; CDR3 protein: CASRSWTGSYEQYF
V gene: TRBV28; J gene: TRBJ1-3; D gene: TRBD1; clone size: .; CDR3 DNA: TGTGCCTCTAGGGGACAGGGTTTCGGAAACACCATATATTTT; CDR3 protein: CASRGQGFGNTIYF
V gene: TRBV21-1; J gene: TRBJ2-3; D gene: .; clone size: .; CDR3 DNA: TGTGCCAGTGGGGGCGGGTTAAAAACTAGCACAGATACGCAGTATTTT; CDR3 protein: CASGGGLKTSTDTQYF
V gene: TRBV11-3; J gene: TRBJ2-4; D gene: .; clone size: .; CDR3 DNA: TGTGCCAGCAGCCCTAGCAGGATAAGGAAGGACATTCAGTACTTC; CDR3 protein: CASSPSRIRKDIQYF
V gene: TRBV28; J gene: TRBJ1-5; D gene: .; clone size: .; CDR3 DNA: TGTGCCAGCAGAGCGGACCGCGCGAATCAGCCCCAGCATTTT; CDR3 protein: CASRADRANQPQHF
V gene: TRBV19; J gene: TRBJ2-1; D gene: TRBD2; clone size: .; CDR3 DNA: TGTGCCAGTATGGGAGGGAGCGGGAGAAATGAGCAGTTCTTC; CDR3 protein: CASMGGSGRNEQFF
V gene: TRBV19; J gene: TRBJ1-5; D gene: .; clone size: .; CDR3 DNA: TGTGCCAGTATGTCTTTCTCAGGGTCCACCCTTAGCAATCAGCCCCAGCATTTT; CDR3 protein: CASMSFSGSTLSNQPQHF
V gene: TRBV5-1; J gene: TRBJ2-5; D gene: TRBD2; clone size: once; CDR3 DNA: TGCGCCAGCAGTTTCCCTGGACTAGCGGGTCAAGAGACCCAGTACTTC; CDR3 protein: CASSFPGLAGQETQYF
V gene: TRBV18; J gene: TRBJ2-7; D gene: TRBD1; clone size: .; CDR3 DNA: TGTGCCAGCTCACCTGGACAGGCGTTGTCCTACGAGCAGTACTTC; CDR3 protein: CASSPGQALSYEQYF
V gene: TRBV3-1/TRBV3-2; J gene: TRBJ2-7; D gene: TRBD2; clone size: .; CDR3 DNA: TGTGCCAGCAGCAGGACTAGCGGGAGCTACGAGCAGTACTTC; CDR3 protein: CASSRTSGSYEQYF
V gene: TRBV9; J gene: TRBJ1-4; D gene: .; clone size: .; CDR3 DNA: TGTGCCAGCAGCAACAGGGACACTAATGAAAAACTGTTTTTT; CDR3 protein: CASSNRDTNEKLFF
V gene: TRBV7-9; J gene: TRBJ1-1; D gene: TRBD1; clone size: .; CDR3 DNA: TGTGCCAGCAGCCCCCGACAGGGAGGTAGAAACACTGAAGCTTTCTTT; CDR3 protein: CASSPRQGGRNTEAFF
V gene: TRBV6-5; J gene: TRBJ2-1; D gene: TRBD2; clone size: .; CDR3 DNA: TGTGCCAGCAGAGCTAGCGGGAGTAATGAGCAGTTCTTC; CDR3 protein: CASRASGSNEQFF
V gene: TRBV21-1; J gene: TRBJ1-2; D gene: .; clone size: .; CDR3 DNA: TGTGCCAGCAGCACCCACCGGACAGGGCAAGGCTACACCTTC; CDR3 protein: CASSTHRTGQGYTF
V gene: TRBV19; J gene: TRBJ1-1; D gene: .; clone size: .; CDR3 DNA: TGTGCCAGTAGTATAGATATGAACACTGAAGCTTTCTTT; CDR3 protein: CASSIDMNTEAFF
V gene: TRBV6-5; J gene: TRBJ1-1; D gene: .; clone size: .; CDR3 DNA: TGTGCCAGCAGTCCCCGGGTTTCGAACACTGAAGCTTTCTTT; CDR3 protein: CASSPRVSNTEAFF
V gene: TRBV7-3; J gene: TRBJ2-2; D gene: TRBD1; clone size: once; CDR3 DNA: TGTGCCAGCAGCCCTGGGGGACAGGGGAACACCGGGGAGCTGTTTTTT; CDR3 protein: CASSPGGQGNTGELFF
V gene: TRBV27; J gene: TRBJ2-2; D gene: TRBD2; clone size: .; CDR3 DNA: TGTGCCAGCAGTTTTACGACTAGCGGGACCTATCTGAACACCGGGGAGCTGTTTTTT; CDR3 protein: CASSFTTSGTYLNTGELFF
V gene: TRBV19; J gene: TRBJ1-6; D gene: TRBD1; clone size: .; CDR3 DNA: TGTGCCAGTAGTCCGTTACAGGGGGCCTCCTCTTTTTCACCCCTCCACTTT; CDR3 protein: CASSPLQGASSFSPLHF
V gene: TRBV6-5; J gene: TRBJ2-1; D gene: .; clone size: .; CDR3 DNA: TGTGCCAGCAAAGAAGGCGGGATAGGGTATGGTGAGCAGTTCTTC; CDR3 protein: CASKEGGIGYGEQFF
V gene: TRBV30; J gene: TRBJ1-2; D gene: .; clone size: .; CDR3 DNA: TGTGCCTGGAGGGCAGGGCTACCCGCTTATGGCTACACCTTC; CDR3 protein: CAWRAGLPAYGYTF
V gene: TRBV7-8; J gene: TRBJ2-7; D gene: TRBD2; clone size: .; CDR3 DNA: TGTGCCAGCAGCCCCCCCTCAGGACTAGCGGTGGCCTACGAGCAGTACTTC; CDR3 protein: CASSPPSGLAVAYEQYF
V gene: TRBV7-9; J gene: TRBJ2-2; D gene: TRBD2; clone size: .; CDR3 DNA: TGTGCCAGCAGCTCCGGAGCTAGCGGGACCGGGGAGCTGTTTTTT; CDR3 protein: CASSSGASGTGELFF